This entry lists 7 T cell receptor beta chains sequenced from one sample in a study of cytomegalovirus exposure and HLA in healthy donors. The PCR employed 60 Vbeta primers together with 13 Jbeta primers. Data came from immunoSEQ multiplex PCR; TCRdb stores just in-frame clones and leaves some out. This sample yields almost 85,000 clones, of which more than 70% are seen a single time; around 2.7% belongs to the top ten. The sample taken for sequencing was PBMCs. These receptors originate from a male donor in good health and CMV-seropositive.

This chain links TRBV6-1 with TRBJ2-7, with 7 nucleotides matching TRBD2. CDR3 length equals 13 residues. Trimming removed 8 bases from V and 5 bases from J; junction bases left unmatched: 9. Germline V gene lookup returns CDR1 MNHNS and CDR2 SASEGT. CDR3: CASVPRGVDEQYF. CDR3 nucleotides: TGTGCCAGCGTCCCCCGGGGGGTCGACGAGCAGTACTTC.

The chain employs TRBV27 and TRBJ2-7; TRBD2 matches at 7 bases. The junction had 6 bases not matched to a gene; V was cut back by 10 bases and J by 3 bases. The CDR3 covers 12 residues. The germline CDR1 and CDR2 sequences are MNHEY and SMNVEV (reference sequence). Written as DNA, the CDR3 is TGTGCCACGGGACTAACGAACTACGAGCAGTACTTC. Its translation: CATGLTNYEQYF.

The chain couples TRBV5-1 to TRBJ2-2; TRBD2 is a possible D gene (6 bases). Per germline, CDR1 SGHRS and CDR2 YFSETQ. This CDR3 is 15 amino acids long. Trimming took 0 bases from V and 5 from J, leaving 11 bases between them. CDR3: CASSLESGPTGELFF. DNA for the CDR3: TGCGCCAGCAGCTTGGAGAGCGGGCCGACCGGGGAGCTGTTTTTT.

The rearrangement links TRBV28 to TRBJ2-1; D possibly corresponds to TRBD2 (7 bases). CDR3 size: 12 residues. The germline V and J ends were trimmed by 7 bases and 8 bases, with 12 bases remaining between them. From germline, CDR1 is MDHEN and CDR2 SYDVKM. The CDR3 reads CASKGGLDEQFF. The CDR3 DNA sequence: TGTGCCAGCAAGGGGGGGCTGGATGAGCAGTTCTTC.

In this sample, this clone turned up once. The chain carries TRBV5-4 and TRBJ2-7, with 10 bases lining up with TRBD1. The germline V gene has CDR1 SGHNT and CDR2 YYREEE (reference sequence). V lost 4 bases and J lost 1; bases outside the gene matches: 8. The CDR3 sequence is 16 residues long. The CDR3 loop is CASSSYPGQGSYEQYF. In DNA form, the CDR3 reads TGTGCCAGCAGCAGCTACCCGGGACAGGGGTCCTACGAGCAGTACTTC.

The chain uses TRBV27 and TRBJ1-1; D may be TRBD1 (5 bases). In germline, CDR1 is MNHEY, CDR2 SMNVEV (reference sequence). This CDR3 has 14 residues. V was clipped by 7 bases and J by 4 bases, with 16 bases between them. CDR3 nucleotides: TGTGCCAGCAAAACCCCAGCAGGGTCCACTGAAGCTTTCTTT. Residues: CASKTPAGSTEAFF.

Here the CDR3 reads CASSQEPSGAGNTIYF. The CDR3, as DNA: TGTGCCAGCAGCCAAGAGCCGTCGGGGGCTGGAAACACCATATATTTT. This chain joins TRBV4-2 and TRBJ1-3, with D tentatively TRBD1 (5 bases). Germline V gene sequence: CDR1 LGHNA, CDR2 YNFKEQ. Between the trimmed V and J ends, which lost 0 bases and 2 bases, there was a span of 11 bases. The length of the CDR3 is 16 residues.